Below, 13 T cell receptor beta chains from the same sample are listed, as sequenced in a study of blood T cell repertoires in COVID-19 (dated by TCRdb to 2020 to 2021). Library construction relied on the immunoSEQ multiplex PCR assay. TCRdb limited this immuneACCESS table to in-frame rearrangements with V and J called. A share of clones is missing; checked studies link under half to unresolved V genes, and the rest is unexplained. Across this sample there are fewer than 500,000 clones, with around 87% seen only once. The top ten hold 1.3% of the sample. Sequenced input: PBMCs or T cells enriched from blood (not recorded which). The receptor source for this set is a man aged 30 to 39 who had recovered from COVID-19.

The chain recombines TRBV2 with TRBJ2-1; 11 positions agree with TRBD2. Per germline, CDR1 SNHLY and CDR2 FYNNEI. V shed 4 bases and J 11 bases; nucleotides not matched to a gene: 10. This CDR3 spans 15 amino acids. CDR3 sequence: CASSVSGTSGLKQFF. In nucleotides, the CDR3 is TGTGCCAGCAGTGTCTCCGGGACTAGCGGCCTTAAGCAGTTCTTC.

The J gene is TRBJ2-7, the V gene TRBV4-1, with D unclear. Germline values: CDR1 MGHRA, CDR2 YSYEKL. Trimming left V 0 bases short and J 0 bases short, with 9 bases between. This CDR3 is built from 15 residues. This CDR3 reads CASSQDSPSSYEQYF. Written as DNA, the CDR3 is TGCGCCAGCAGCCAAGATTCCCCGTCCTCCTACGAGCAGTACTTC.

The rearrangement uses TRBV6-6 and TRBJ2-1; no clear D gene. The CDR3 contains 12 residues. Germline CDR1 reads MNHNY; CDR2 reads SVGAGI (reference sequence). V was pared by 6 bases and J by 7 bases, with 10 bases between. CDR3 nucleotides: TGTGCCAGCAGCCCCGACATAAATGAGCAGTTCTTC. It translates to CASSPDINEQFF.

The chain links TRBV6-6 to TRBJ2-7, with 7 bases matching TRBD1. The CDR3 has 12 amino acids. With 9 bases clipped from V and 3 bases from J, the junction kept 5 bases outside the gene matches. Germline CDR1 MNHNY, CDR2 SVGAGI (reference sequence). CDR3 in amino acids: CASRQGLYEQYF. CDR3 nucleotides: TGTGCCAGTAGACAGGGTCTCTACGAGCAGTACTTC.

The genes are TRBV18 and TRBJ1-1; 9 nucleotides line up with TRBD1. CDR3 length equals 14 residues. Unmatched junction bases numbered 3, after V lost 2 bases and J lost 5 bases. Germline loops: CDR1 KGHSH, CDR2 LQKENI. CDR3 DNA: TGTGCCAGCTCACCAGGACAGGGGTATACTGAAGCTTTCTTT. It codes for CASSPGQGYTEAFF.

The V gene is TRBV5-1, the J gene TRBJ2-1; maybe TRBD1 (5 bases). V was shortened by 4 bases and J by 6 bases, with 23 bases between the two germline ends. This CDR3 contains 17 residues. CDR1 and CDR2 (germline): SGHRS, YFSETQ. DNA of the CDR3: TGCGCCAGCAGCCTCAATGGTCTACAGCCTAGGGGCAATGAGCAGTTCTTC. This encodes CASSLNGLQPRGNEQFF.

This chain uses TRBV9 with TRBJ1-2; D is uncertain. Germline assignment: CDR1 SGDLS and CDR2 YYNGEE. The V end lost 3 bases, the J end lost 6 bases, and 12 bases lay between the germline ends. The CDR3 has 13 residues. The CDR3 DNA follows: TGTGCCAGCAGCGGTGGAGGTCGGGATGGCTACACCTTC. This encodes CASSGGGRDGYTF.

CDR3 coding DNA: TGCGCCAGCAGCCAAACGGGCTGGACAGGGGACAATCAGCCCCAGCATTTT. As protein: CASSQTGWTGDNQPQHF. The chain uses TRBV4-1 and TRBJ1-5; 9 nucleotides agree with TRBD1. The CDR3 covers 17 residues. Per the germline V gene, CDR1 is MGHRA and CDR2 is YSYEKL. With V trimmed by 2 bases and J by 3 bases, 8 bases remained unmatched.

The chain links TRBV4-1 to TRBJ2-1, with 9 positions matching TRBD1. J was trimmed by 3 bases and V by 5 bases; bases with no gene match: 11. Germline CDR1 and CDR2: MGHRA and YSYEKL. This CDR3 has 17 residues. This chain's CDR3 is CASSYREGQGLYNEQFF. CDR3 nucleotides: TGCGCCAGCAGCTACCGCGAGGGACAGGGTCTCTACAATGAGCAGTTCTTC.

The CDR3 is CASIQGATNEKLFF. The DNA for the CDR3 is TGTGCCAGCATCCAGGGGGCAACTAATGAAAAACTGTTTTTT. The J gene is TRBJ1-4, the V gene TRBV5-6; TRBD1 matches 7 bases. Germline loops: CDR1 SGHDT, CDR2 YYEEEE. The CDR3 spans 14 residues. Germline trimming cut 6 bases from V and 0 bases from J; bases unmatched to any gene: 2. Based on the CDR3 plus reference TRBV5-6 and TRBJ1-4, the full variable domain is DAGVTQSPTHLIKTRGQQVTLRCSPKSGHDTVSWYQQALGQGPQFIFQYYEEEERQRGNFPDRFSGHQFPNYSSELNVNALLLGDSALYLCASIQGATNEKLFFGSGTQLSVL.

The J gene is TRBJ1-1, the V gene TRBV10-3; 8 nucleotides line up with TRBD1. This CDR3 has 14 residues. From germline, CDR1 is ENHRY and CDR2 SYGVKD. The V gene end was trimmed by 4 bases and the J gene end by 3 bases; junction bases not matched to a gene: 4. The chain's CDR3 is CAISGRQGYTEAFF. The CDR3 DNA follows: TGTGCCATCAGTGGGAGACAGGGGTACACTGAAGCTTTCTTT.

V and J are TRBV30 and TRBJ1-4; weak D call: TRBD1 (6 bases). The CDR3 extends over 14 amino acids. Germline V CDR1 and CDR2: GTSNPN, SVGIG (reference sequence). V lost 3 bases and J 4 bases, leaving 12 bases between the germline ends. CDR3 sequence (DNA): TGTGCCTGGAGCGCGACAGGACGTAATGAAAAACTGTTTTTT. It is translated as CAWSATGRNEKLFF.

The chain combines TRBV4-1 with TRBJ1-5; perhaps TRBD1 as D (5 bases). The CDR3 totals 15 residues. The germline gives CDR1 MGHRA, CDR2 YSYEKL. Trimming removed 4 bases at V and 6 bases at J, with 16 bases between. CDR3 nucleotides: TGCGCCAGCAGCCCCCAGCCCGGGGGGAGTCAGCCCCAGCATTTT. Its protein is CASSPQPGGSQPQHF.